The rows below give T cell receptor beta chains drawn from one sample of a study of T-cell memory formation after mild COVID-19. TCRdb reanalysed the 5' RACE reads using MiXCR and keeps one entry per CDR3 protein. The sample carries about 620,000 distinct CDR3 sequences, more than 15% recorded once. Sequenced: PBMCs or a T cell subset sorted from them (not recorded which). These receptor sequences come from an adult woman who had mild COVID-19 (a few samples of this study predate the infection). Cell type and time point are not known. The CDR3 runs from the conserved cysteine through the conserved F or W. Fields, in order: V gene, clone size, J gene, D gene, CDR3 DNA, CDR3 protein. A D gene is named only where the DNA matches it firmly. A clone size is listed for some rows: how often the clone was seen (once, few, many), or a class if it is expanded.

v_call: TRBV6-6
clone_size: few
j_call: TRBJ2-6
d_call: .
cdr3_nt: TGTGCCAGCAAGATCGTCGGGGCCAACGTCCTGACTTTC
cdr3_aa: CASKIVGANVLTF

v_call: TRBV6-2/TRBV6-3
clone_size: few
j_call: TRBJ1-1
d_call: .
cdr3_nt: TGTGCCAGCAGTTACTCGGAAGGGCTCACTGAAGCTTTCTTT
cdr3_aa: CASSYSEGLTEAFF

v_call: TRBV7-2
clone_size: few
j_call: TRBJ1-4
d_call: .
cdr3_nt: TGTGCCAGCGGGATAAATCGGGAGAATGAAAAACTGTTTTTT
cdr3_aa: CASGINRENEKLFF

v_call: TRBV3-1
clone_size: .
j_call: TRBJ1-1
d_call: TRBD1
cdr3_nt: TGTGCCAGCAGCCGAGGGACAGATGCTGCAAACACTGAAGCTTTCTTT
cdr3_aa: CASSRGTDAANTEAFF

v_call: TRBV4-1
clone_size: .
j_call: TRBJ2-7
d_call: .
cdr3_nt: TGCGCCAGCAGCCAAGTGCGTCCTGCCCACCCCTACGAGCAGTACTTC
cdr3_aa: CASSQVRPAHPYEQYF

v_call: TRBV10-3
clone_size: few
j_call: TRBJ2-3
d_call: TRBD1
cdr3_nt: TGTGCCATCAGCACCGGGACAGGGGGCAGAGATACGCAGTATTTT
cdr3_aa: CAISTGTGGRDTQYF

v_call: TRBV12-3/TRBV12-4
clone_size: once
j_call: TRBJ2-1
d_call: .
cdr3_nt: TGTGCCAGCAGTTTAGCTTTCGTGTATGAGCAGTTCTTC
cdr3_aa: CASSLAFVYEQFF

v_call: TRBV29-1
clone_size: few
j_call: TRBJ2-3
d_call: .
cdr3_nt: TGCAGCGTTGGTTTCGGGCTAGCCTCAGATACGCAGTATTTT
cdr3_aa: CSVGFGLASDTQYF

v_call: TRBV19
clone_size: .
j_call: TRBJ1-5
d_call: .
cdr3_nt: TGTGCCAGTAGTATAGGGAGGGACCCCCAGCATTTT
cdr3_aa: CASSIGRDPQHF

v_call: TRBV7-8
clone_size: .
j_call: TRBJ2-7
d_call: TRBD2
cdr3_nt: TGTGCCAGCAGCCCATCTAGCGGCGAATACGAGCAGTACTTC
cdr3_aa: CASSPSSGEYEQYF

v_call: TRBV12-3/TRBV12-4
clone_size: .
j_call: TRBJ1-6
d_call: .
cdr3_nt: TGTGCCAGCAGTTCGGGGGAAGGTTTCAATTCACCCCTCCACTTT
cdr3_aa: CASSSGEGFNSPLHF

v_call: TRBV13
clone_size: .
j_call: TRBJ2-1
d_call: TRBD1
cdr3_nt: TGTGCCAGCAGCTTACCGGACAGGGTTGGCAATGAGCAGTTCTTC
cdr3_aa: CASSLPDRVGNEQFF

v_call: TRBV7-2
clone_size: many
j_call: TRBJ1-2
d_call: .
cdr3_nt: TGTGCCAGCACCGCCGTAAACAGGGCTGGCTACACCTTC
cdr3_aa: CASTAVNRAGYTF

v_call: TRBV12-3/TRBV12-4
clone_size: few
j_call: TRBJ1-2
d_call: .
cdr3_nt: TGTGCCAGCAGTTTAAAGGATGGCTATGGCTACACCTTC
cdr3_aa: CASSLKDGYGYTF

v_call: TRBV2
clone_size: .
j_call: TRBJ2-3
d_call: .
cdr3_nt: TGTGCCACCCCAGGACTTTATGAATTGGATACGCAGTATTTT
cdr3_aa: CATPGLYELDTQYF

v_call: TRBV4-3
clone_size: .
j_call: TRBJ1-2
d_call: .
cdr3_nt: TGCGCCAGCAGCCAAACAGCGCCTGATGACTATGGCTACACCTTC
cdr3_aa: CASSQTAPDDYGYTF

v_call: TRBV29-1
clone_size: .
j_call: TRBJ2-7
d_call: TRBD1
cdr3_nt: TGCAGCGTTCTCAACGACGGGACAGGGAAATACTTC
cdr3_aa: CSVLNDGTGKYF

v_call: TRBV20-1
clone_size: .
j_call: TRBJ2-7
d_call: TRBD2
cdr3_nt: TGCAGTGCTAGAGAACGGCTAGCGGGGGGCGAGCAGTACTTC
cdr3_aa: CSARERLAGGEQYF

v_call: TRBV7-9
clone_size: .
j_call: TRBJ1-1
d_call: TRBD1
cdr3_nt: TGTGCCAGCAGCTACCACCGGGACAGGAACACTGAAGCTTTCTTT
cdr3_aa: CASSYHRDRNTEAFF

v_call: TRBV7-9
clone_size: .
j_call: TRBJ1-1
d_call: .
cdr3_nt: TGTGCCAGCAGCTTGGGTCAAAAATACACTGAAGCTTTCTTT
cdr3_aa: CASSLGQKYTEAFF

v_call: TRBV2
clone_size: many
j_call: TRBJ2-7
d_call: .
cdr3_nt: TGTGCCAGCAGAGGATACTACGAGCAGTACTTC
cdr3_aa: CASRGYYEQYF

v_call: TRBV29-1
clone_size: many
j_call: TRBJ2-7
d_call: .
cdr3_nt: TGCAGCGTTGAAAGGCTACTCCCAGGCGAGCAGTACTTC
cdr3_aa: CSVERLLPGEQYF

v_call: TRBV4-2
clone_size: .
j_call: TRBJ2-7
d_call: TRBD1
cdr3_nt: TGTGCCAGCAGCCAATGGACAGGGAGCAGCTACGAGCAGTACTTC
cdr3_aa: CASSQWTGSSYEQYF

v_call: TRBV5-4
clone_size: few
j_call: TRBJ2-1
d_call: .
cdr3_nt: TGTGCCAGCAGCTTGGCCATCACTGGCGGGGCTGGGTACAATGAGCAGTTCTTC
cdr3_aa: CASSLAITGGAGYNEQFF

v_call: TRBV7-8
clone_size: few
j_call: TRBJ1-1
d_call: .
cdr3_nt: TGTGCCAGCAGCTTAGGGGGGAACGAGGTAGGCGCTTTCTTT
cdr3_aa: CASSLGGNEVGAFF

v_call: TRBV15
clone_size: .
j_call: TRBJ2-7
d_call: .
cdr3_nt: TGTGCCACCAGCAGAGACGGCGCCTACTACGAGCAGTACTTC
cdr3_aa: CATSRDGAYYEQYF

v_call: TRBV10-3
clone_size: few
j_call: TRBJ2-2
d_call: TRBD2
cdr3_nt: TGTGCCATCAGTGAAATAGCGGGACCTCCGAGGGTCACCGGGGAGCTGTTTTTT
cdr3_aa: CAISEIAGPPRVTGELFF

v_call: TRBV10-3
clone_size: .
j_call: TRBJ2-5
d_call: .
cdr3_nt: TGTGCCATCAGTCGGGGTCGTGTGGAGACCCAGTACTTC
cdr3_aa: CAISRGRVETQYF

v_call: TRBV20-1
clone_size: .
j_call: TRBJ2-1
d_call: TRBD2
cdr3_nt: TGCAGTGCTTGGGGGACTAGCGGAAACAATGAGCAGTTCTTC
cdr3_aa: CSAWGTSGNNEQFF

v_call: TRBV7-2
clone_size: .
j_call: TRBJ1-3
d_call: TRBD1
cdr3_nt: TGTGCCAGCAGTCGGACAGGGCTCTCTGGAAACACCATATATTTT
cdr3_aa: CASSRTGLSGNTIYF

v_call: TRBV4-3
clone_size: .
j_call: TRBJ2-1
d_call: TRBD1
cdr3_nt: TGCGCCAGCAGCCAAGATTCAGGGGGCGAGCAGTTCTTC
cdr3_aa: CASSQDSGGEQFF

v_call: TRBV7-9
clone_size: .
j_call: TRBJ2-7
d_call: TRBD2
cdr3_nt: TGTGCCAGCAGCTTAGGTTGGGGGACTAGCGGCTCCTACGAGCAGTACTTC
cdr3_aa: CASSLGWGTSGSYEQYF

v_call: TRBV6-5
clone_size: .
j_call: TRBJ1-5
d_call: .
cdr3_nt: TGTGCCAGCAGTCCCCGGACAGCATATAGCAATCAGCCCCAGCATTTT
cdr3_aa: CASSPRTAYSNQPQHF

v_call: TRBV27
clone_size: .
j_call: TRBJ2-2
d_call: TRBD2
cdr3_nt: TGTGCCAGCAGTTTACGGGCTAGCGGAGGCTCCGGGGAGCTGTTTTTT
cdr3_aa: CASSLRASGGSGELFF

v_call: TRBV28
clone_size: .
j_call: TRBJ2-1
d_call: .
cdr3_nt: TGTGCCAGCACCCCCGAGCAGAGCTCCTACAATGAGCAGTTCTTC
cdr3_aa: CASTPEQSSYNEQFF

v_call: TRBV6-5
clone_size: few
j_call: TRBJ1-1
d_call: TRBD1
cdr3_nt: TGTGCCAGCAGTTGGGACAGGGGGAACACTGAAGCTTTCTTT
cdr3_aa: CASSWDRGNTEAFF

v_call: TRBV30
clone_size: once
j_call: TRBJ2-1
d_call: .
cdr3_nt: TGTGCCTGGACTACCGGTTCCTACAATGAGCAGTTCTTC
cdr3_aa: CAWTTGSYNEQFF

v_call: TRBV7-3
clone_size: .
j_call: TRBJ2-1
d_call: .
cdr3_nt: TGTGCCAGCAGCACAGAGAGCTCCTACAATGAGCAGTTCTTC
cdr3_aa: CASSTESSYNEQFF

v_call: TRBV5-1
clone_size: .
j_call: TRBJ2-3
d_call: .
cdr3_nt: TGCGCCAGCAGCTTACCCCGAGGAGCCACAGATACGCAGTATTTT
cdr3_aa: CASSLPRGATDTQYF

v_call: TRBV7-8
clone_size: few
j_call: TRBJ1-1
d_call: .
cdr3_nt: TGTGCCAGCAGCTTAGGGGCGGGAGGAGAAGCTTTCTTT
cdr3_aa: CASSLGAGGEAFF

v_call: TRBV29-1
clone_size: .
j_call: TRBJ2-1
d_call: TRBD2
cdr3_nt: TGCAGCGTTGGGAGCGGGAACCGGTACAATGAGCAGTTCTTC
cdr3_aa: CSVGSGNRYNEQFF

v_call: TRBV7-6
clone_size: few
j_call: TRBJ1-4
d_call: TRBD1
cdr3_nt: TGTGCCAGCAGATTAACAGGGGGCAAAAGAGATGAAAAACTGTTTTTT
cdr3_aa: CASRLTGGKRDEKLFF

v_call: TRBV20-1
clone_size: few
j_call: TRBJ1-5
d_call: .
cdr3_nt: TGCAGTGCTAGAGATATGACTCAGCCCCAGCATTTT
cdr3_aa: CSARDMTQPQHF

v_call: TRBV12-3/TRBV12-4
clone_size: .
j_call: TRBJ2-3
d_call: TRBD2
cdr3_nt: TGTGCCAGCAGCACTGGACTAGTGTCAGATACGCAGTATTTT
cdr3_aa: CASSTGLVSDTQYF

v_call: TRBV5-1
clone_size: .
j_call: TRBJ2-6
d_call: .
cdr3_nt: TGCGCCAGCAGCCCCAGAAAGACGGGTACCGGGGCCAACGTCCTGACTTTC
cdr3_aa: CASSPRKTGTGANVLTF

v_call: TRBV12-3/TRBV12-4
clone_size: .
j_call: TRBJ1-2
d_call: .
cdr3_nt: TGTGCCAGCACCAAATCCATCCCGGGACTCCAGAACTATGGCTACACCTTC
cdr3_aa: CASTKSIPGLQNYGYTF

v_call: TRBV12-3/TRBV12-4
clone_size: .
j_call: TRBJ2-2
d_call: .
cdr3_nt: TGTGCCAGCAATCGCCGGGACGGGTACACCGGGGAGCTGTTTTTT
cdr3_aa: CASNRRDGYTGELFF

v_call: TRBV9
clone_size: .
j_call: TRBJ1-6
d_call: .
cdr3_nt: TGTGCCAGCAGCGTAGGGAACAGGGTTTCACCCCTCCACTTT
cdr3_aa: CASSVGNRVSPLHF

v_call: TRBV7-9
clone_size: .
j_call: TRBJ2-3
d_call: .
cdr3_nt: TGTGCCAGCAGCCCACCTACGGTAGCTAGCACAGATACGCAGTATTTT
cdr3_aa: CASSPPTVASTDTQYF

v_call: TRBV5-1
clone_size: .
j_call: TRBJ2-7
d_call: TRBD2
cdr3_nt: TGCGCCAGCAGCCTTATAGCGGGGGGCCCTCAGAGGGAGCAGTACTTC
cdr3_aa: CASSLIAGGPQREQYF

v_call: TRBV7-9
clone_size: few
j_call: TRBJ1-1
d_call: .
cdr3_nt: TGTGCCAGCAGCCCCCGGGACCTTCGTCACACTGAAGCTTTCTTT
cdr3_aa: CASSPRDLRHTEAFF

v_call: TRBV5-6
clone_size: few
j_call: TRBJ2-2
d_call: TRBD2
cdr3_nt: TGTGCCAGCAGCTGGCTAGCGGGGACCGGGGAGCTGTTTTTT
cdr3_aa: CASSWLAGTGELFF

v_call: TRBV12-3/TRBV12-4
clone_size: many
j_call: TRBJ2-2
d_call: .
cdr3_nt: TGTGCCAGCAGTATAACTAGAGCGAACACCGGGGAGCTGTTTTTT
cdr3_aa: CASSITRANTGELFF

v_call: TRBV6-6
clone_size: few
j_call: TRBJ1-3
d_call: .
cdr3_nt: TGTGCCAGCAGTTACGTGGAAAGCTCTGGAAACACCATATATTTT
cdr3_aa: CASSYVESSGNTIYF

v_call: TRBV12-3/TRBV12-4
clone_size: .
j_call: TRBJ2-5
d_call: TRBD1
cdr3_nt: TGTGCCAGCAGAACAGGGGGGACCCAGTACTTC
cdr3_aa: CASRTGGTQYF

v_call: TRBV6-1
clone_size: few
j_call: TRBJ2-3
d_call: .
cdr3_nt: TGTGCCAGCAGTGCAGGGGTCCGCACAGATACGCAGTATTTT
cdr3_aa: CASSAGVRTDTQYF

v_call: TRBV4-3
clone_size: few
j_call: TRBJ2-7
d_call: .
cdr3_nt: TGCGCCAGCAGCCAAGATTTTTATGGGGCTGTCTACGAGCAGTACTTC
cdr3_aa: CASSQDFYGAVYEQYF